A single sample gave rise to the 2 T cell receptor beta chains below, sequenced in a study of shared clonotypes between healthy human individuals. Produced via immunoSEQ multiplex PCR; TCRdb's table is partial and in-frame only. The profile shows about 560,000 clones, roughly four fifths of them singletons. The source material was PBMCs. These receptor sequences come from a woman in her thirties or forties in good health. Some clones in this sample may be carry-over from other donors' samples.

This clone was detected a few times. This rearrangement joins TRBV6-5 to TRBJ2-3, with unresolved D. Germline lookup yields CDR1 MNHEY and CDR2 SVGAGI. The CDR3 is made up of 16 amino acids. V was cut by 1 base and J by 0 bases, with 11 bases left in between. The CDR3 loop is CASSYWAVSSTDTQYF. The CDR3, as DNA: TGTGCCAGCAGTTACTGGGCGGTTTCTAGCACAGATACGCAGTATTTT.

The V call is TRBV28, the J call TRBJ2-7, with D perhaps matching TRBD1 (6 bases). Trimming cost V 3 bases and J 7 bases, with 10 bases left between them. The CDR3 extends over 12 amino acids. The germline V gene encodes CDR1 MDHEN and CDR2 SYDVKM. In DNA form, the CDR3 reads TGTGCCAGCAGTTTCCAACAGGGAGAGCAGTACTTC. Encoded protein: CASSFQQGEQYF.